This TCR beta chain appears in the sequencing data of a study of blood T cell repertoires in COVID-19. In the study overall: Donors in the United States, Italy and Spain gave samples during acute or convalescent COVID-19.

Generated by immunoSEQ multiplex PCR, the TCRdb table keeps only in-frame clones and is missing some. This sample has about 280,000 clones, with about 90% found just once. The germline gives CDR1 SGHNT, CDR2 YENEEA. CDR3 size: 13 residues. Trimming removed 1 base from V and 3 bases from J, with 6 bases in between. The study drew participants aged about 18 to 95 years from fewer than 30 US areas. The chain is built from TRBV11-3 and TRBJ1-1; no clear D. The source material was PBMCs or T cells enriched from blood (not recorded which). This TCR was recovered from a woman aged 55 to 70 who had recovered from COVID-19. The CDR3 region is CASSLGPYTEAFF. In nucleotides, the CDR3 is TGTGCCAGCAGCTTAGGTCCGTACACTGAAGCTTTCTTT.